A single sample gave rise to the 9 T cell receptor beta chains below, sequenced in a study of T cell responses to AZD1222 COVID-19 vaccine. The method was immunoSEQ multiplex PCR; TCRdb's version includes in-frame clones alone and lacks a portion of them. The data hold about 140,000 clones, with 80% to 95% observed a single time. The input for sequencing was peripheral blood, taken 28 days after the second AZD1222 dose. The receptors derive from an adult who received the AZD1222 COVID-19 vaccine.

The V call is TRBV5-1, the J call TRBJ1-4; 11 bases fit TRBD1. The V segment lost 3 bases and the J segment 5 bases; nucleotides outside the gene matches: 9. Per germline, CDR1 SGHRS and CDR2 YFSETQ. The CDR3 loop spans 17 amino acids. The CDR3 protein is CASSWTGTGGLNEKLFF. The CDR3 nucleotides read TGCGCCAGCAGCTGGACGGGGACAGGGGGGCTAAATGAAAAACTGTTTTTT. Full variable domain (outside the CDR3, taken from reference TRBV5-1 and TRBJ1-4): KAGVTQTPRYLIKTRGQQVTLSCSPISGHRSVSWYQQTPGQGLQFLFEYFSETQRNKGNFPGRFSGRQFSNSRSEMNVSTLELGDSALYLCASSWTGTGGLNEKLFFGSGTQLSVL.

V gene TRBV5-1 combines with J gene TRBJ1-1, with a possible D match to TRBD1 (5 bases). CDR1 and CDR2 from the germline V gene are SGHRS and YFSETQ. V was cut by 3 bases and J by 3 bases, with 21 bases left in between. This CDR3 is 17 amino acids long. The CDR3 is CASSSRVRLGGDTEAFF. For the CDR3, the DNA is TGCGCCAGCAGCTCAAGGGTGCGTCTGGGAGGGGACACTGAAGCTTTCTTT.

The chain links TRBV28 to TRBJ2-7; D may be TRBD2 (5 bases). V lost 5 bases, J lost 9 bases, and 23 bases lay in between. The length of the CDR3 is 15 residues. Germline assignment: CDR1 MDHEN and CDR2 SYDVKM. The CDR3 DNA sequence: TGTGCCAGCAGTACTGGGAGACTCCTACGATTCTCGCAGTACTTC. This sequence encodes CASSTGRLLRFSQYF. The whole variable domain, remainder taken from reference TRBV28 and TRBJ2-7, is DVKVTQSSRYLVKRTGEKVFLECVQDMDHENMFWYRQDPGLGLRLIYFSYDVKMKEKGDIPEGYSVSREKKERFSLILESASTNQTSMYLCASSTGRLLRFSQYFGPGTRLTVT.

The count of this clone is one. This rearrangement joins TRBV7-2 to TRBJ2-3; a possible D gene is TRBD2 (6 bases). The germline V gene encodes CDR1 SGHTA and CDR2 FQGNSA. V was pared by 2 bases and J by 3 bases, with 12 bases between. This CDR3 has 15 residues. The CDR3 reads CASSLMLAATDTQYF. DNA for the CDR3: TGTGCCAGCAGCTTAATGTTAGCGGCTACAGATACGCAGTATTTT. Full variable domain (missing parts from reference TRBV7-2 and TRBJ2-3): GAGVSQSPSNKVTEKGKDVELRCDPISGHTALYWYRQSLGQGLEFLIYFQGNSAPDKSGLPSDRFSAERTGGSVSTLTIQRTQQEDSAVYLCASSLMLAATDTQYFGPGTRLTVL.

This chain uses TRBV12-3 or TRBV12-4 with TRBJ1-1; no definite D call. This CDR3 is 12 amino acids long. Between the trimmed V and J ends, which lost 3 bases and 7 bases, there was a span of 9 bases. The CDR3 is CASSLKGFEAFF. The CDR3 DNA reads TGTGCCAGCAGTTTGAAAGGGTTTGAAGCTTTCTTT.

The rearrangement uses TRBV28 and TRBJ2-5; the D gene could be TRBD1 or TRBD2 (6 bases each). V gave up 6 bases and J gave up 4 bases, with 15 bases separating them. Per the germline V gene, CDR1 is MDHEN and CDR2 is SYDVKM. The CDR3 covers 14 residues. The CDR3 loop is CASSGRGRVETQYF. In nucleotides, the CDR3 is TGTGCCAGCAGCGGCCGGGGGCGGGTAGAGACCCAGTACTTC.

The rearrangement uses TRBV7-3 and TRBJ1-2, with 8 bases aligning to TRBD1. The CDR3 contains 15 residues. CDR1 and CDR2 (germline): SGHTA, FQGTGA. J lost 7 bases, V lost 5 bases, and 12 bases had no gene match. DNA of the CDR3: TGTGCCAGCAGCATAGGTCCTGTGGACAGGGTTGGCTACACCTTC. Translating gives CASSIGPVDRVGYTF.

The chain employs TRBV2 and TRBJ1-2; TRBD1 is a possible D gene (6 bases). Germline V CDR1 and CDR2: SNHLY, FYNNEI. This CDR3 comprises 13 residues. Deletions cut 6 bases from V and 14 bases from J, with 22 bases between. CDR3 coding DNA: TGTGCCAGCAGGGAAAGCTGGACAGACTCTGGGACCTTC. Protein: CASRESWTDSGTF.

The rearrangement joins TRBV20-1 to TRBJ1-5; no clear D. Germline CDR1 and CDR2: DFQATT and SNEGSKA (reference sequence). Trimming removed 3 bases at V and 7 bases at J, with 10 bases between. The CDR3 runs to 12 residues. Written as DNA, the CDR3 is TGCAGTGCTAGTAGCTTACACCAGCCCCAGCATTTT. This gives the protein CSASSLHQPQHF.